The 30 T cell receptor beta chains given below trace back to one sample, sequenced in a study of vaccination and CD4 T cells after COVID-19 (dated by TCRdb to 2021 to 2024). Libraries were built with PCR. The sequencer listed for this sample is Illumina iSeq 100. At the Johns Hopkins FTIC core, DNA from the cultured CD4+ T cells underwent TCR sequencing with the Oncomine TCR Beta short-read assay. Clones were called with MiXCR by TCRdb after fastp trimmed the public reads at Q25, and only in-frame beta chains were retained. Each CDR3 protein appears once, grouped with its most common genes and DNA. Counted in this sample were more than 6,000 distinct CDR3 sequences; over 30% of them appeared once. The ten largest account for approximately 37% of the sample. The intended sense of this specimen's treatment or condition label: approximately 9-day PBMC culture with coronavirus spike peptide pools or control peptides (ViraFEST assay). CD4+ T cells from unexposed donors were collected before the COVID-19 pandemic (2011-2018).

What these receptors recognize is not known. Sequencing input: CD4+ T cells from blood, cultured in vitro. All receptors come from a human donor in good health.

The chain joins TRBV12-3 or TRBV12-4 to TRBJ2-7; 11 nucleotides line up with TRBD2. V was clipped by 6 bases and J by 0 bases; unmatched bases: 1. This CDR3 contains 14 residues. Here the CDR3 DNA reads TGTGCCAGCAGGGGACTAGCGGACTCCTACGAGCAGTACTTC. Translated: CASRGLADSYEQYF.

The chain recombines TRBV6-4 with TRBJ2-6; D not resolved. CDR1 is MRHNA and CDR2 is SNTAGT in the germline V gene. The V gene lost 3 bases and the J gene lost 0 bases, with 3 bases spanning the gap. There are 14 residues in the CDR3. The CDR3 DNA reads TGTGCCAGCAGTGAAGACTCTGGGGCCAACGTCCTGACTTTC. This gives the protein CASSEDSGANVLTF.

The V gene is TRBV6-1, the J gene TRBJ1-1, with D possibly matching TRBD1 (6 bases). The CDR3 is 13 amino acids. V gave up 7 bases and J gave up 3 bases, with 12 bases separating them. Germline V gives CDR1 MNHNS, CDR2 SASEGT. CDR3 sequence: CASIWTVDTEAFF. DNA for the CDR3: TGTGCCAGCATATGGACAGTGGACACTGAAGCTTTCTTT.

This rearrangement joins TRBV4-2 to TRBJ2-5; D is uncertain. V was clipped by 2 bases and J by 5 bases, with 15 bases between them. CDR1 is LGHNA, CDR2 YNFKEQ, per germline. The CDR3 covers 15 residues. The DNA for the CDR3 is TGTGCCAGCAGCCAACCAGGACGTAGAACGGAGACCCAGTACTTC. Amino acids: CASSQPGRRTETQYF.

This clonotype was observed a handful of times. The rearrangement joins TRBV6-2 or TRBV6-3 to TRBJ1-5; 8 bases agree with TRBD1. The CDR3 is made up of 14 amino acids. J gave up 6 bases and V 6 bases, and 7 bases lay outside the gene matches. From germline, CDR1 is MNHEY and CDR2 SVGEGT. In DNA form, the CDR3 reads TGTGCCAGCAGCCAATCAACAGGGGGTCAGCCCCAGCATTTT. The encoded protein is CASSQSTGGQPQHF.

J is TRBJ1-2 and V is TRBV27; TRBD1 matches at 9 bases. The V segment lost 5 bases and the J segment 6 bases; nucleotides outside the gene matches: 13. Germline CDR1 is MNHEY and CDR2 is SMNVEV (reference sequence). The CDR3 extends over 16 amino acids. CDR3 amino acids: CASSPATWTGENGYTF. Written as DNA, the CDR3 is TGTGCCAGCAGTCCTGCTACTTGGACAGGGGAAAATGGCTACACCTTC.

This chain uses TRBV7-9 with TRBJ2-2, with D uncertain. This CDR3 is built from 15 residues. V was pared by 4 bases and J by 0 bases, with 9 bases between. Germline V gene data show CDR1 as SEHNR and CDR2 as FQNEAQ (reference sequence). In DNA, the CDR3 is TGTGCCAGCAGCTCTCGGAACGCGAACACCGGGGAGCTGTTTTTT. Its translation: CASSSRNANTGELFF. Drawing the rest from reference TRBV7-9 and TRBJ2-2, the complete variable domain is DTGVSQNPRHKITKRGQNVTFRCDPISEHNRLYWYRQTLGQGPEFLTYFQNEAQLEKSRLLSDRFSAERPKGSFSTLEIQRTEQGDSAMYLCASSSRNANTGELFFGEGSRLTVL.

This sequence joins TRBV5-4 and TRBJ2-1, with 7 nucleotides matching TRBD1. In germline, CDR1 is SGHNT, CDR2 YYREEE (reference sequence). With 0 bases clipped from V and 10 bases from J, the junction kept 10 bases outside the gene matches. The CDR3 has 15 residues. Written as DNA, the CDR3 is TGTGCCAGCAGCTTGGGGGACAGTTGGGATGGAGAGCAGTTCTTC. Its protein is CASSLGDSWDGEQFF. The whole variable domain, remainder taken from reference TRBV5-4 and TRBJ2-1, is ETGVTQSPTHLIKTRGQQVTLRCSSQSGHNTVSWYQQALGQGPQFIFQYYREEENGRGNFPPRFSGLQFPNYSSELNVNALELDDSALYLCASSLGDSWDGEQFFGPGTRLTVL.

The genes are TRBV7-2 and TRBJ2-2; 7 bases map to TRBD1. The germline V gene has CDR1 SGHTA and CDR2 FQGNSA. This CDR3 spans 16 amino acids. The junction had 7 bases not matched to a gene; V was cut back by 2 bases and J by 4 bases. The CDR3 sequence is CASSLLGTAGTGELFF. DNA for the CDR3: TGTGCCAGCAGCTTATTGGGGACAGCTGGCACCGGGGAGCTGTTTTTT.

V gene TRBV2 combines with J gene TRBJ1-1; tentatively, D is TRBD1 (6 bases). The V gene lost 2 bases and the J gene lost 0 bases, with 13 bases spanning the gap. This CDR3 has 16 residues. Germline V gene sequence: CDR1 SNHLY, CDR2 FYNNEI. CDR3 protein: CASSEIPGVMNTEAFF. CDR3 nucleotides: TGTGCCAGCAGTGAAATCCCAGGGGTAATGAACACTGAAGCTTTCTTT.

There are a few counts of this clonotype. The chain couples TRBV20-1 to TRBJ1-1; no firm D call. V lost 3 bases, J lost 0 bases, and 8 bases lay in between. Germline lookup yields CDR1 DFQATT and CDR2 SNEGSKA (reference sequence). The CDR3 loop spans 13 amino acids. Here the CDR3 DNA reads TGCAGTGCTAGCAAGATCATGAACACTGAAGCTTTCTTT. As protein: CSASKIMNTEAFF.

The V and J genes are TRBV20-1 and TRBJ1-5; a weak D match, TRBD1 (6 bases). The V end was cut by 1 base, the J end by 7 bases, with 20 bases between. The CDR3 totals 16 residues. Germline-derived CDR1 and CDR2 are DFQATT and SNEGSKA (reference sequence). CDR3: CSARGFDRLRGQPQHF. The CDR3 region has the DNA TGCAGTGCTAGAGGATTCGACAGGCTGCGAGGACAGCCCCAGCATTTT.

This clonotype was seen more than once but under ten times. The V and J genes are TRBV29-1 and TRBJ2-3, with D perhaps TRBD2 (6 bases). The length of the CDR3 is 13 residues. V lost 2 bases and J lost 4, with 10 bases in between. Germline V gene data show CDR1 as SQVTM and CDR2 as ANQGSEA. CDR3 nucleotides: TGCAGCGTTGAAAGATCTAGCGCAGATACGCAGTATTTT. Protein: CSVERSSADTQYF.

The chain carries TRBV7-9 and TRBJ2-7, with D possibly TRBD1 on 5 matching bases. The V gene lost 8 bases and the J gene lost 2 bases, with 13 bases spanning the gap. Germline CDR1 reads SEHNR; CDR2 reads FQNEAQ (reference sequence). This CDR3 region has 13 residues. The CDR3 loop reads CASSPTEAYEQYF. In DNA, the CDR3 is TGTGCCAGCTCACCGACAGAAGCCTACGAGCAGTACTTC.

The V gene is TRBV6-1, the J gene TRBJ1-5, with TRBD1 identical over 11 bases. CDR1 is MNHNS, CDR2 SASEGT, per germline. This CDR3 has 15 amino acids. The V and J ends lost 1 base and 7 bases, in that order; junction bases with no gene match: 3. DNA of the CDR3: TGTGCCAGCAGTGAAGAGGGGACAGGGGGACAGCCCCAGCATTTT. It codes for CASSEEGTGGQPQHF.

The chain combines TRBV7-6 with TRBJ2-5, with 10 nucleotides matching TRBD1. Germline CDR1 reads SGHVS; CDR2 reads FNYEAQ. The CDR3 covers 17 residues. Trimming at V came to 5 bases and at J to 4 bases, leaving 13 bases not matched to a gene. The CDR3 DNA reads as TGTGCCAGCAGCCCAACGACGGACTGGACAGGGGGAGAGACCCAGTACTTC. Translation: CASSPTTDWTGGETQYF.

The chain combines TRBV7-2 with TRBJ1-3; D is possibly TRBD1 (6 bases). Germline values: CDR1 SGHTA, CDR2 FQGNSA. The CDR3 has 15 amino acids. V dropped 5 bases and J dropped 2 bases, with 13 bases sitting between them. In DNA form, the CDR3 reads TGTGCCAGCAGCCAATACCGGGACACTGGAAACACCATATATTTT. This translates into CASSQYRDTGNTIYF.

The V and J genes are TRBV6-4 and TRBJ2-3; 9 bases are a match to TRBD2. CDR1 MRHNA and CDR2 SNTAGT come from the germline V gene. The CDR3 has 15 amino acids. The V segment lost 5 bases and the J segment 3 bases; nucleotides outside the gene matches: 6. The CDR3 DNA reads TGTGCCAGCAGTTTAGTAGCGGGGGTAACAGATACGCAGTATTTT. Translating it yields CASSLVAGVTDTQYF.

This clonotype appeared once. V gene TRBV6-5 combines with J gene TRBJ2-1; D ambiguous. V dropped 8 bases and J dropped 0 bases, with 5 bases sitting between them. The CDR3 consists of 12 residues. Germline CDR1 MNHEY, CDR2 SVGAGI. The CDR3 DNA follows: TGTGCCAGCTTTTACTCCTACAATGAGCAGTTCTTC. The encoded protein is CASFYSYNEQFF.

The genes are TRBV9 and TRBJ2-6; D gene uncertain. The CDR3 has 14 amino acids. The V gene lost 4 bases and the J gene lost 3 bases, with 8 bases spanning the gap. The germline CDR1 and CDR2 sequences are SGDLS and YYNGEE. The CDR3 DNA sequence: TGTGCCAGCAGCCTGGCCTTTGGGGCCAACGTCCTGACTTTC. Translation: CASSLAFGANVLTF. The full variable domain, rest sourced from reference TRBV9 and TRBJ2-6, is DSGVTQTPKHLITATGQRVTLRCSPRSGDLSVYWYQQSLDQGLQFLIQYYNGEERAKGNILERFSAQQFPDLHSELNLSSLELGDSALYFCASSLAFGANVLTFGAGSRLTVL.

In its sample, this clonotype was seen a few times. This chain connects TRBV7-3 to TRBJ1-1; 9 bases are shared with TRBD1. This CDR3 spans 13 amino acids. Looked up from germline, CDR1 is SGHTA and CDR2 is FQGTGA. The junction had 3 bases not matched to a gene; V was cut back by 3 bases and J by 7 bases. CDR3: CASSLTGGGEAFF. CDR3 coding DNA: TGTGCCAGCAGCTTGACAGGGGGAGGTGAAGCTTTCTTT.

CDR3 coding DNA: TGTGCCAGCAGCTTAGAGCCGGCCATTAATGAAAAACTGTTTTTT. As protein: CASSLEPAINEKLFF. This chain connects TRBV7-2 to TRBJ1-4, with unresolved D. Trimming cost V 1 base and J 4 bases, with 10 bases left between them. CDR3 length: 15 amino acids. CDR1 and CDR2 (germline): SGHTA, FQGNSA. The full variable domain, its missing parts supplied by reference TRBV7-2 and TRBJ1-4, is GAGVSQSPSNKVTEKGKDVELRCDPISGHTALYWYRQSLGQGLEFLIYFQGNSAPDKSGLPSDRFSAERTGGSVSTLTIQRTQQEDSAVYLCASSLEPAINEKLFFGSGTQLSVL.

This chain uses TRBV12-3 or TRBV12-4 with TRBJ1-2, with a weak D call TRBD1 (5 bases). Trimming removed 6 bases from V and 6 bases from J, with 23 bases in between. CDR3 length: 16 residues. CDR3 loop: CASRRIGADSSDGYTF. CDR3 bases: TGTGCCAGCAGGCGTATAGGGGCAGATTCTTCGGATGGCTACACCTTC.

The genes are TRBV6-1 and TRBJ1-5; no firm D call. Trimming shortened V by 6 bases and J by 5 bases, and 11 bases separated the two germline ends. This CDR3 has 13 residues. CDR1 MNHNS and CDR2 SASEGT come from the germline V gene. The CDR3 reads CASSVGYDQPQHF. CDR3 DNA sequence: TGTGCCAGCAGCGTAGGTTATGATCAGCCCCAGCATTTT.

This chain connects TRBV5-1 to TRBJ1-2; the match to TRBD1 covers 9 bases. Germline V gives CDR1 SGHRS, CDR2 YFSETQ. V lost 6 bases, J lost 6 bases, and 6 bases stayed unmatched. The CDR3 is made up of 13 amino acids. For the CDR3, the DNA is TGCGCCAGCAAAAGGGACAGGGAACATGGCTACACCTTC. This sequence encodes CASKRDREHGYTF. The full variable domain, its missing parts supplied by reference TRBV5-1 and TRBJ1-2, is KAGVTQTPRYLIKTRGQQVTLSCSPISGHRSVSWYQQTPGQGLQFLFEYFSETQRNKGNFPGRFSGRQFSNSRSEMNVSTLELGDSALYLCASKRDREHGYTFGSGTRLTVV.

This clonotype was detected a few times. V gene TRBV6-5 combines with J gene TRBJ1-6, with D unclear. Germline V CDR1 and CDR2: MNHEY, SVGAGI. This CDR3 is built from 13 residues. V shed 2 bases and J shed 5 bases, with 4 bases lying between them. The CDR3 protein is CASSYSHNSPLHF. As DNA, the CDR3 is TGTGCCAGCAGTTACAGCCATAATTCACCCCTCCACTTT.

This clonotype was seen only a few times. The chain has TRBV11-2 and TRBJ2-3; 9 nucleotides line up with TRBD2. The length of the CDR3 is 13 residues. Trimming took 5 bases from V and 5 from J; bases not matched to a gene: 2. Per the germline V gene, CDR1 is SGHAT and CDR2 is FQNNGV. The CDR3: CASSGGGGDTQYF. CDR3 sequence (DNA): TGTGCCAGCAGCGGCGGGGGGGGAGATACGCAGTATTTT.

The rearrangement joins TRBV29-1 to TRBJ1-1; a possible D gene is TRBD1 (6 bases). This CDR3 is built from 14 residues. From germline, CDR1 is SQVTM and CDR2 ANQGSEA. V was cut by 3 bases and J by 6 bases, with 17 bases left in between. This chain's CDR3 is CSVERDTGKSEAFF. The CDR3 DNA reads TGCAGCGTTGAGAGGGATACAGGGAAGTCTGAAGCTTTCTTT. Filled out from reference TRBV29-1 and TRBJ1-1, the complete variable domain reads SAVISQKPSRDICQRGTSLTIQCQVDSQVTMMFWYRQQPGQSLTLIATANQGSEATYESGFVIDKFPISRPNLTFSTLTVSNMSPEDSSIYLCSVERDTGKSEAFFGQGTRLTVV.

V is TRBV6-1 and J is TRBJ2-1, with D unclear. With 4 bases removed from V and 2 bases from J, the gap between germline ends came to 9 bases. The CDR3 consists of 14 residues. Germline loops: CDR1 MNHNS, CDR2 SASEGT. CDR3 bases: TGTGCCAGCAGTGGGACGGGTCCCTACAATGAGCAGTTCTTC. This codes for CASSGTGPYNEQFF.

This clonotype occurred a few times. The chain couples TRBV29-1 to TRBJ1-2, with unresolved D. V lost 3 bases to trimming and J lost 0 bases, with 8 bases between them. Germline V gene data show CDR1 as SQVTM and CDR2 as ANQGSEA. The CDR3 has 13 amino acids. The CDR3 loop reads CSVEFDTNYGYTF. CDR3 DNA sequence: TGCAGCGTTGAGTTCGACACTAACTATGGCTACACCTTC.